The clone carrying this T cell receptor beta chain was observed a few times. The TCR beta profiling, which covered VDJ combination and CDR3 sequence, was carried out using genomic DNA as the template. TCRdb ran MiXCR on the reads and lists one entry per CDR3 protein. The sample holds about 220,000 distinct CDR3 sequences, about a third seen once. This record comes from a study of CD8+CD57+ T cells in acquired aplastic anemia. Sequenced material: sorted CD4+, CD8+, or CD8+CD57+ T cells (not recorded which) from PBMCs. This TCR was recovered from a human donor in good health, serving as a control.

As DNA, the CDR3 is TGCGCCAGCAGCTTGTCGGCAGCCGCAGGGGAAAAACTGTTTTTT. Protein sequence: CASSLSAAAGEKLFF. The chain recombines TRBV5-1 with TRBJ1-4; D is possibly TRBD1 (5 bases). The CDR3 length is 15 residues. Germline CDR1 and CDR2: SGHRS and YFSETQ. Trimming took 1 base from V and 8 from J, leaving 15 bases between them. The full variable domain, completed using reference TRBV5-1 and TRBJ1-4, is KAGVTQTPRYLIKTRGQQVTLSCSPISGHRSVSWYQQTPGQGLQFLFEYFSETQRNKGNFPGRFSGRQFSNSRSEMNVSTLELGDSALYLCASSLSAAAGEKLFFGSGTQLSVL.